This passage covers 18 T cell receptor beta chains from one sample sequenced in a study of response to subunit inactivated influenza vaccine. From the RT-PCR reads, TCRdb called clonotypes with MiXCR, one entry per CDR3 protein. The table shows more than 550,000 distinct CDR3 sequences, with roughly 10% occurring only once. Sample: PBMCs from blood, taken on the day of vaccination. The receptor source for this set is a man in his fifties or sixties who received an inactivated influenza vaccine.

V is TRBV28 and J is TRBJ2-5, with D perhaps matching TRBD2 (7 bases). Germline lookup yields CDR1 MDHEN and CDR2 SYDVKM. This CDR3 contains 18 residues. Trimming left V 8 bases short and J 4 bases short, with 29 bases between. CDR3 sequence (DNA): TGTGCCAGCGAACCCCACCCCAGGCCGAGAGGGGGGGGAGAGACCCAGTACTTC. Its translation is CASEPHPRPRGGGETQYF. The full variable domain, its missing parts supplied by reference TRBV28 and TRBJ2-5, is DVKVTQSSRYLVKRTGEKVFLECVQDMDHENMFWYRQDPGLGLRLIYFSYDVKMKEKGDIPEGYSVSREKKERFSLILESASTNQTSMYLCASEPHPRPRGGGETQYFGPGTRLLVL.

This clonotype was recorded a few times. This chain joins TRBV20-1 and TRBJ2-6; D possibly corresponds to TRBD2 (6 bases). The V and J ends lost 6 bases and 0 bases respectively, with 9 bases between them. This CDR3 has 14 amino acids. Looked up from germline, CDR1 is DFQATT and CDR2 is SNEGSKA (reference sequence). The CDR3 loop reads CSARDFSGANVLTF. The DNA of the CDR3 is TGCAGTGCGCGGGACTTCTCTGGGGCCAACGTCCTGACTTTC.

This clonotype was observed a few times. The rearrangement joins TRBV4-1 to TRBJ2-5, with D possibly matching TRBD2 (6 bases). The germline V gene encodes CDR1 MGHRA and CDR2 YSYEKL. Trimming left V 3 bases short and J 1 base short, with 12 bases between. The CDR3 contains 15 residues. CDR3 region: CASSHRVGGQETQYF. In nucleotides, the CDR3 is TGCGCCAGCAGCCACAGGGTGGGGGGCCAAGAGACCCAGTACTTC.

This clonotype was seen repeatedly, ten times or more. The J gene is TRBJ2-3, the V gene TRBV5-1; 14 nucleotides agree with TRBD2. This CDR3 has 15 amino acids. The ends lost 6 bases at V and 4 bases at J; junction bases unmatched: 4. Germline V gives CDR1 SGHRS, CDR2 YFSETQ. CDR3 sequence: CASTPTSGGADTQYF. The CDR3 DNA reads TGCGCCAGCACCCCGACTAGCGGGGGGGCAGATACGCAGTATTTT.

This clonotype appeared a few times. This sequence joins TRBV3-1 and TRBJ2-7; TRBD1 matches 10 bases. From germline, CDR1 is LGHDT and CDR2 YNNKEL (reference sequence). The CDR3 sequence is 13 residues long. Trimming cost V 0 bases and J 10 bases; bases outside gene matches: 3. CDR3 residues: CASSQEGTGDQYF. CDR3 in DNA: TGTGCCAGCAGCCAAGAAGGGACAGGGGATCAGTACTTC.

CDR3 coding DNA: TGTGCCAGCAGCCGTTTGACAGGCGGAGGCACAGATACGCAGTATTTT. Its translation is CASSRLTGGGTDTQYF. The chain carries TRBV7-9 and TRBJ2-3; weak D call: TRBD1 (6 bases). Germline CDR1 reads SEHNR; CDR2 reads FQNEAQ (reference sequence). V was clipped by 5 bases and J by 1 base, with 16 bases between them. CDR3 length equals 16 residues.

This clonotype has just a few counts. V and J are TRBV28 and TRBJ1-1; D is unclear. Trimming pared 8 bases from V and 1 base from J, leaving 8 bases between. Germline V CDR1 and CDR2: MDHEN, SYDVKM. This CDR3 comprises 12 residues. CDR3 coding DNA: TGTGCCAGCGGGTATACGAACACTGAAGCTTTCTTT. Its translation: CASGYTNTEAFF.

This clonotype was picked up many times. The chain uses TRBV20-1 and TRBJ2-3; maybe TRBD2 (6 bases). Germline values: CDR1 DFQATT, CDR2 SNEGSKA (reference sequence). The CDR3 length is 16 residues. V gave up 0 bases and J gave up 4 bases, with 17 bases separating them. This chain's CDR3 is CSARDRPSVLADTQYF. CDR3 sequence (DNA): TGCAGTGCTAGAGACCGGCCTAGCGTTCTCGCAGATACGCAGTATTTT.

The chain's CDR3 is CASSLSEMNEAFF. CDR3 bases: TGTGCCAGCAGTTTATCGGAAATGAATGAAGCTTTCTTT. The chain links TRBV27 to TRBJ1-1; no definite D call. Trimming cost V 0 bases and J 7 bases, with 9 bases left between them. The CDR3 runs to 13 residues. Germline-derived CDR1 and CDR2 are MNHEY and SMNVEV (reference sequence).

This clonotype was found many times. This CDR3 is CASSSEAANYGYTF. DNA of the CDR3: TGTGCCAGCAGCTCCGAGGCCGCTAACTATGGCTACACCTTC. The rearrangement joins TRBV7-2 to TRBJ1-2; D gene ambiguous. Trimming took 4 bases from V and 0 from J, leaving 9 bases between them. CDR3 length: 14 residues. Germline CDR1 and CDR2: SGHTA and FQGNSA.

The rearrangement joins TRBV20-1 to TRBJ2-1; 12 bases are a match to TRBD1. Germline V CDR1 and CDR2: DFQATT, SNEGSKA (reference sequence). The CDR3 runs to 16 residues. Trimming took 0 bases from V and 8 from J; bases not matched to a gene: 8. DNA for the CDR3: TGCAGTGCTAGAGATCGGGCGGGACAGGGGGCGGATGAGCAGTTCTTC. Translated: CSARDRAGQGADEQFF.

The sample holds a few counts of this clonotype. The rearrangement links TRBV5-1 to TRBJ2-3; the D is unclear. Trimming shortened V by 0 bases and J by 4 bases, and 6 bases separated the two germline ends. There are 13 residues in the CDR3. Germline V gene lookup returns CDR1 SGHRS and CDR2 YFSETQ. The CDR3 is CASSLVIADTQYF. CDR3 nucleotide sequence: TGCGCCAGCAGCTTGGTGATTGCAGATACGCAGTATTTT. The full variable domain, in which reference TRBV5-1 and TRBJ2-3 provide the parts outside the CDR3, is KAGVTQTPRYLIKTRGQQVTLSCSPISGHRSVSWYQQTPGQGLQFLFEYFSETQRNKGNFPGRFSGRQFSNSRSEMNVSTLELGDSALYLCASSLVIADTQYFGPGTRLTVL.

This clonotype was seen more than once but under ten times. In nucleotides, the CDR3 is TGCGCCAGCAGCCAAAACTTTCAGCCAAATGAGCAGTTCTTC. Translation gives CASSQNFQPNEQFF. The chain couples TRBV4-3 to TRBJ2-1; D gene unclear. This CDR3 has 14 residues. Germline V gene sequence: CDR1 LGHNA, CDR2 YSLEER. V lost 2 bases and J lost 7, with 12 bases in between.

This clonotype was observed a few times. The chain joins TRBV28 to TRBJ2-6; 11 nucleotides align to TRBD1. This CDR3 comprises 18 residues. Per the germline V gene, CDR1 is MDHEN and CDR2 is SYDVKM. Trimming at V came to 7 bases and at J to 1 base, leaving 9 bases not matched to a gene. This chain's CDR3 is CASTGFGQGASGANVLTF. The CDR3 DNA reads as TGTGCCAGCACCGGATTTGGACAGGGGGCGTCTGGGGCCAACGTCCTGACTTTC.

This clonotype has more than one count but fewer than ten. V is TRBV29-1 and J is TRBJ1-1; D is possibly TRBD1 (5 bases). Trimming removed 4 bases at V and 0 bases at J, with 12 bases between. CDR1 SQVTM and CDR2 ANQGSEA come from the germline V gene. The length of the CDR3 is 14 residues. The DNA of the CDR3 is TGCAGCGTTGGATACCAGGGCGTGAACACTGAAGCTTTCTTT. Amino acid sequence: CSVGYQGVNTEAFF.

The rearrangement uses TRBV7-3 and TRBJ2-2, with TRBD1 identical over 9 bases. Germline CDR1 is SGHTA and CDR2 is FQGTGA. The J segment lost 8 bases and the V segment lost 1 base, leaving 5 bases of the junction unmatched. There are 15 residues in the CDR3. In DNA, the CDR3 is TGTGCCAGCAGCTTAAAGGGACAGGGACAAGGGGAGCTGTTTTTT. This gives the protein CASSLKGQGQGELFF. Supplemented by reference TRBV7-3 and TRBJ2-2, the full variable domain reads GAGVSQTPSNKVTEKGKYVELRCDPISGHTALYWYRQSLGQGPEFLIYFQGTGAADDSGLPNDRFFAVRPEGSVSTLKIQRTERGDSAVYLCASSLKGQGQGELFFGEGSRLTVL.

On this clonotype: At one boundary the junction diverges from the germline segment, which might be a read error. The chain carries TRBV5-1 and TRBJ1-5; the match to TRBD1 covers 7 bases. The CDR3 is 13 residues long. From germline, CDR1 is SGHRS and CDR2 YFSETQ. The CDR3 here is CASSLDRAQPQPF. The CDR3 nucleotides read TGCGCCAGCAGCCTCGACAGGGCGCAGCCCCAGCCTTTT.

This clonotype was detected a few times. This chain joins TRBV30 and TRBJ2-3; D remains unclear. Trimming left V 3 bases short and J 2 bases short, with 12 bases between. This CDR3 region has 14 residues. Germline V CDR1 and CDR2: GTSNPN, SVGIG (reference sequence). The CDR3 sequence is CAWSVLTYTDTQYF. The DNA for the CDR3 is TGTGCCTGGAGCGTACTTACTTACACAGATACGCAGTATTTT.